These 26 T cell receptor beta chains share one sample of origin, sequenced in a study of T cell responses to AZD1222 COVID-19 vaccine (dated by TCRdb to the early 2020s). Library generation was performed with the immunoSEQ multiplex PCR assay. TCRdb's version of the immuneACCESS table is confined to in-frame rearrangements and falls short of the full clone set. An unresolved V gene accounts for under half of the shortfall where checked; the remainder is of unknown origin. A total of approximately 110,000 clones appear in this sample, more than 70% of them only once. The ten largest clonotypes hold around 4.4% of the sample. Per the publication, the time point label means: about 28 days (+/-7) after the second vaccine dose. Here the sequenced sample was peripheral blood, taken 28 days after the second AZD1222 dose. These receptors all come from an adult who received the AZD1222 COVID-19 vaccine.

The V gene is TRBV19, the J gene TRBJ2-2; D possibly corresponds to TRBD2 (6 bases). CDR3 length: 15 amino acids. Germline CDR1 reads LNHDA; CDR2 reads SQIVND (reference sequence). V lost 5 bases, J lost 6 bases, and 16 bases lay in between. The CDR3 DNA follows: TGTGCCAGTAGTCGGGGGTTAGGGAGCCCCGGGGAGCTGTTTTTT. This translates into CASSRGLGSPGELFF.

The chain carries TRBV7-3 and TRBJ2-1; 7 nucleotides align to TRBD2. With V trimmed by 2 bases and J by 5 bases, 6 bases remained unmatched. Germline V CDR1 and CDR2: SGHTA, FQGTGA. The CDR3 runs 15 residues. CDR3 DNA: TGTGCCAGCAGCTTAGACGCGGGGGTAAACAATGAGCAGTTCTTC. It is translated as CASSLDAGVNNEQFF.

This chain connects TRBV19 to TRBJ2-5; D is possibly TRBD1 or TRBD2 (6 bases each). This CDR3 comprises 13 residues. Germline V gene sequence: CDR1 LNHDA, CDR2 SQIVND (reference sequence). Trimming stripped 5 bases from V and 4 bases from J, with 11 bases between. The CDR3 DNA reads TGTGCCAGTAGTTGGGGGGCCGGAGAGACCCAGTACTTC. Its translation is CASSWGAGETQYF.

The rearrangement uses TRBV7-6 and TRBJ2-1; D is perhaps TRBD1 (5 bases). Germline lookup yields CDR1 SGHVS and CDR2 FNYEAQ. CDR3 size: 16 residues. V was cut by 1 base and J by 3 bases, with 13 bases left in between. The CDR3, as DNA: TGTGCCAGCAGCTTAGTCCAGGGCCTTTTCTACAATGAGCAGTTCTTC. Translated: CASSLVQGLFYNEQFF.

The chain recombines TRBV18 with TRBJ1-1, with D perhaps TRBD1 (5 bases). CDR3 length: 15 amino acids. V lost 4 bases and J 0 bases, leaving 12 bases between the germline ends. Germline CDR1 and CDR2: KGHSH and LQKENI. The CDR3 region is CASSRGEGMNTEAFF. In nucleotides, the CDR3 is TGTGCCAGCTCACGGGGGGAAGGGATGAACACTGAAGCTTTCTTT. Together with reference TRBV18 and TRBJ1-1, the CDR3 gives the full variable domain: NAGVMQNPRHLVRRRGQEARLRCSPMKGHSHVYWYRQLPEEGLKFMVYLQKENIIDESGMPKERFSAEFPKEGPSILRIQQVVRGDSAAYFCASSRGEGMNTEAFFGQGTRLTVV.

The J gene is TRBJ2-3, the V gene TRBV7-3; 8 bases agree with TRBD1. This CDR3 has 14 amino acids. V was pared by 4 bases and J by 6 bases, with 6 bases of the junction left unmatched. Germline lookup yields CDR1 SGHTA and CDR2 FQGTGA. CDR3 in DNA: TGTGCCAGCAGCTCCCAGGGGGCGCAGGATACGCAGTATTTT. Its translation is CASSSQGAQDTQYF.

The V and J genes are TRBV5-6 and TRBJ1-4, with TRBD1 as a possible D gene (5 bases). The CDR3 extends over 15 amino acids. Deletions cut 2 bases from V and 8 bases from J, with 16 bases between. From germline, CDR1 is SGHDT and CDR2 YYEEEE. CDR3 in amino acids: CASSFRGRVREKLFF. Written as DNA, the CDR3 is TGTGCCAGCAGCTTTAGGGGCAGGGTGCGCGAAAAACTGTTTTTT. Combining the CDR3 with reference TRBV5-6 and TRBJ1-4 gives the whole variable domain DAGVTQSPTHLIKTRGQQVTLRCSPKSGHDTVSWYQQALGQGPQFIFQYYEEEERQRGNFPDRFSGHQFPNYSSELNVNALLLGDSALYLCASSFRGRVREKLFFGSGTQLSVL.

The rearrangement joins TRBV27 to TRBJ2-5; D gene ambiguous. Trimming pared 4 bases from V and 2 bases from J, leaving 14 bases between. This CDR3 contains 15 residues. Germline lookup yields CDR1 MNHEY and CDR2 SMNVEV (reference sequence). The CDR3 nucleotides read TGTGCCAGCAGTTACGGCCTTACTCCTCAAGAGACCCAGTACTTC. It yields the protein CASSYGLTPQETQYF.

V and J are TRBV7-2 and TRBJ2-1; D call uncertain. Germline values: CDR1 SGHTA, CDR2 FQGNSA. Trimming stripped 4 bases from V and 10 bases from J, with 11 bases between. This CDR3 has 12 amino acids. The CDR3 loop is CASSSKGWEQFF. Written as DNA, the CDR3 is TGTGCCAGCAGCTCCAAAGGATGGGAGCAGTTCTTC.

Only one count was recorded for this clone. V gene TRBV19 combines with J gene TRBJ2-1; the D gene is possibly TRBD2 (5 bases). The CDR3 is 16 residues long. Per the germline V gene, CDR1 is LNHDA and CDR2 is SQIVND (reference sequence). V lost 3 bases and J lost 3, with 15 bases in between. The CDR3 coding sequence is TGTGCCAGTAGTATCTTCCCAGACTACGGCTACAATGAGCAGTTCTTC. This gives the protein CASSIFPDYGYNEQFF. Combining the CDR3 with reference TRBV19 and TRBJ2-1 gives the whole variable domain DGGITQSPKYLFRKEGQNVTLSCEQNLNHDAMYWYRQDPGQGLRLIYYSQIVNDFQKGDIAEGYSVSREKKESFPLTVTSAQKNPTAFYLCASSIFPDYGYNEQFFGPGTRLTVL.

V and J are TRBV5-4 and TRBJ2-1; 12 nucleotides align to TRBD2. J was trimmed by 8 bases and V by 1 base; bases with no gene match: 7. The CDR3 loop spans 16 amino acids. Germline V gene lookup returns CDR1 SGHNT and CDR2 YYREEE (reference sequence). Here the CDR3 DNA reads TGTGCCAGCAGCTTGTCTAGCGGGAGGGCCGGGGATGAGCAGTTCTTC. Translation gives CASSLSSGRAGDEQFF.

DNA for the CDR3: TGTGCCAGCAGAAATAGCGGATACCCCTCCGAGCAGTACTTC. Translating gives CASRNSGYPSEQYF. This chain connects TRBV13 to TRBJ2-7; D possibly corresponds to TRBD2 (6 bases). From germline, CDR1 is PRHDT and CDR2 FYEKMQ (reference sequence). The CDR3 extends over 14 amino acids. The V and J ends lost 6 bases and 6 bases respectively, with 18 bases between them.

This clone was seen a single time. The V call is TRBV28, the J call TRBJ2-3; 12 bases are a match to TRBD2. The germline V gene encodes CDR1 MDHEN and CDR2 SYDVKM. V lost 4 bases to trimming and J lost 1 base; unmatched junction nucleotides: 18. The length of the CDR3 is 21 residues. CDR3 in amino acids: CASSYPPRLAGDRRGTDTQYF. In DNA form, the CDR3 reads TGTGCCAGCAGTTATCCCCCCCGACTAGCGGGAGATCGTCGTGGCACAGATACGCAGTATTTT. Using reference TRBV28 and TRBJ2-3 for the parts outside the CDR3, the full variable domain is DVKVTQSSRYLVKRTGEKVFLECVQDMDHENMFWYRQDPGLGLRLIYFSYDVKMKEKGDIPEGYSVSREKKERFSLILESASTNQTSMYLCASSYPPRLAGDRRGTDTQYFGPGTRLTVL.

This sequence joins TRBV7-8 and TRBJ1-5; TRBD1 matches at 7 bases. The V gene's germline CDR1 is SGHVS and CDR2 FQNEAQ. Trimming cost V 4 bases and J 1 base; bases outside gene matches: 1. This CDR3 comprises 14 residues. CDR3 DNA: TGTGCCAGCAGCTCGGACAGGAGCAATCAGCCCCAGCATTTT. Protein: CASSSDRSNQPQHF.

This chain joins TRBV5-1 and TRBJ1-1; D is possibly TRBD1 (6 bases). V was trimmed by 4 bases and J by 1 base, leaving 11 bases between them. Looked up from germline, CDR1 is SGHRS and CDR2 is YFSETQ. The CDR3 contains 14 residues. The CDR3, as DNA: TGCGCCAGCAGCCCAGGGGTCCAGAACACTGAAGCTTTCTTT. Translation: CASSPGVQNTEAFF.

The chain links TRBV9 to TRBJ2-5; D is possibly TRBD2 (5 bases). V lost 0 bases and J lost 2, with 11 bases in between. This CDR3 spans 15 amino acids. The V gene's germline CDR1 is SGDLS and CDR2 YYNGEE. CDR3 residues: CASSVATSYQETQYF. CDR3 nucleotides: TGTGCCAGCAGCGTAGCAACTAGTTATCAAGAGACCCAGTACTTC.

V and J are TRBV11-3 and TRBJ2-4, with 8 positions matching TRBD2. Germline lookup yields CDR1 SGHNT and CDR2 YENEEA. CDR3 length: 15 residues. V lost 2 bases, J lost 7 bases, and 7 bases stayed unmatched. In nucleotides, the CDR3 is TGTGCCAGCAGCTTATGGTCTAGCGGGTTCAACATTCAGTACTTC. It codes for CASSLWSSGFNIQYF.

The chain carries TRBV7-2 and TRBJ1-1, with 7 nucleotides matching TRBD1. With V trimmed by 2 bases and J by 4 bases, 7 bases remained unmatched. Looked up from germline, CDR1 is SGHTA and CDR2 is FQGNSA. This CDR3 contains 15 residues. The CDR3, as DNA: TGTGCCAGCAGCTTAAACAGGGGATGGACCACTGAAGCTTTCTTT. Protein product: CASSLNRGWTTEAFF.

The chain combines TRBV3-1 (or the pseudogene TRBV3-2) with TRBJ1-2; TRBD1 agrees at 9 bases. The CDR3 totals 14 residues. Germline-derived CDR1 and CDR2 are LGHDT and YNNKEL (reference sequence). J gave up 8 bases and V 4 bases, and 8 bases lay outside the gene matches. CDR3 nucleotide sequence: TGTGCCAGCAGCCTATCGGGACAGGGTGACGGCTACACCTTC. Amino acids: CASSLSGQGDGYTF.

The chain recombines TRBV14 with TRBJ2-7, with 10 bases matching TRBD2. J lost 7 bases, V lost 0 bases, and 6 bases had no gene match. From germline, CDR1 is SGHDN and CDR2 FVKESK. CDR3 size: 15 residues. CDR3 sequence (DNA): TGTGCCAGCAGCCAAGATACGGGACTAGCGCGGGAGCAGTACTTC. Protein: CASSQDTGLAREQYF.

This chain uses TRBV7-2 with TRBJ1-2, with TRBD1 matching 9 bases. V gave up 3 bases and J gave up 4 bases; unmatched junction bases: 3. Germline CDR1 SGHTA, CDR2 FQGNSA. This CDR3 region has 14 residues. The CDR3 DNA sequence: TGTGCCAGCAGCTTGGGACAGGGTGGCTATGGCTACACCTTC. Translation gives CASSLGQGGYGYTF.

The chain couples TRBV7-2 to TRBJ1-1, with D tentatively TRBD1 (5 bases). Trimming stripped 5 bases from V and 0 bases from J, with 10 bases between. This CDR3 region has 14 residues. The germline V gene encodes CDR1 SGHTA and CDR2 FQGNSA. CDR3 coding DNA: TGTGCCAGCAGCAGGACACTCTTGAACACTGAAGCTTTCTTT. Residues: CASSRTLLNTEAFF.

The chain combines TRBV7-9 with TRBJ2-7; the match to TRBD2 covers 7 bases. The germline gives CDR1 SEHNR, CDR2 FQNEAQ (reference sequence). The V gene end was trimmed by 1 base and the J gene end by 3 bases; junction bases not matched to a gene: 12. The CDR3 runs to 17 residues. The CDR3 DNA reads TGTGCCAGCAGCTTAGTTGTTGGTGTCACGGGGGGCTACGAGCAGTACTTC. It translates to CASSLVVGVTGGYEQYF.

This CDR3 is CASSPGLAGSYEQYF. CDR3 in DNA: TGTGCCAGCAGCCCGGGACTAGCGGGTTCCTACGAGCAGTACTTC. The J gene is TRBJ2-7, the V gene TRBV5-6, with 12 bases that match TRBD2. V lost 4 bases to trimming and J lost 1 base; unmatched junction nucleotides: 3. Per germline, CDR1 SGHDT and CDR2 YYEEEE. The CDR3 covers 15 residues. Using reference TRBV5-6 and TRBJ2-7 for the parts outside the CDR3, the full variable domain is DAGVTQSPTHLIKTRGQQVTLRCSPKSGHDTVSWYQQALGQGPQFIFQYYEEEERQRGNFPDRFSGHQFPNYSSELNVNALLLGDSALYLCASSPGLAGSYEQYFGPGTRLTVT.

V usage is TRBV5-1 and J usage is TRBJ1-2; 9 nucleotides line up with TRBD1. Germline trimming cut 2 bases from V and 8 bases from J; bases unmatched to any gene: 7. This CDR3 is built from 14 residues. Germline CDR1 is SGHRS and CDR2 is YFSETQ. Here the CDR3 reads CASSLEQGARGYTF. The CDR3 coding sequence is TGCGCCAGCAGCTTAGAACAGGGGGCGCGCGGCTACACCTTC.

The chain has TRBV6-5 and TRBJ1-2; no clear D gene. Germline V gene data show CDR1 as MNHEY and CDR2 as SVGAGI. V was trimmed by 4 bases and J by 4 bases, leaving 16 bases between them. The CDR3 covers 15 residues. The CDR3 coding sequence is TGTGCCAGCAGTTTAGACCTACCCCCTCCCTATGGCTACACCTTC. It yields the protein CASSLDLPPPYGYTF.